Below, 23 T cell receptor beta chains from the same sample are listed, as sequenced in a study of cytomegalovirus exposure and HLA in healthy donors. Some clones are missing from TCRdb's copy, which holds only in-frame ones; the method was immunoSEQ multiplex PCR. The sample lists over 150,000 clones, 70% to 90% occurring once. The sample comprised PBMCs. The receptor set was obtained from a human donor in good health.

CDR3 region: CAWSAGGTEAFF. CDR3 DNA sequence: TGTGCCTGGAGTGCAGGGGGCACTGAAGCTTTCTTT. The rearrangement uses TRBV30 and TRBJ1-1; TRBD1 aligns across 7 bases. Germline CDR1 and CDR2: GTSNPN and SVGIG (reference sequence). V trimming: 1 base; J trimming: 4 bases; junction bases outside the gene matches: 0. The CDR3 is 12 amino acids.

This clone has more than one count but fewer than ten. The chain joins TRBV27 to TRBJ2-7; perhaps TRBD2 as D (6 bases). Between the trimmed V and J ends, which lost 6 bases and 3 bases, there was a span of 18 bases. This CDR3 comprises 15 residues. CDR1 and CDR2 from the germline V gene are MNHEY and SMNVEV (reference sequence). CDR3 residues: CASSVSGTGVYEQYF. Written as DNA, the CDR3 is TGTGCCAGCAGCGTCTCCGGGACGGGAGTCTACGAGCAGTACTTC.

V is TRBV9 and J is TRBJ1-5; D is uncertain. The CDR3 runs to 15 residues. Germline V CDR1 and CDR2: SGDLS, YYNGEE. V was cut by 1 base and J by 1 base, with 9 bases left in between. CDR3 sequence: CASSVSGISNQPQHF. As DNA, the CDR3 is TGTGCCAGCAGCGTATCAGGAATAAGCAATCAGCCCCAGCATTTT.

The chain recombines TRBV5-1 with TRBJ2-7; 7 bases line up with TRBD2. This CDR3 spans 19 amino acids. Germline CDR1 and CDR2: SGHRS and YFSETQ. V lost 3 bases to trimming and J lost 3 bases; unmatched junction nucleotides: 21. CDR3 bases: TGCGCCAGCAGCTCGGGCAACACTCGGGGGAGGGCGCACAACTACGAGCAGTACTTC. Its protein product is CASSSGNTRGRAHNYEQYF.

The V and J genes are TRBV2 and TRBJ1-4, with 10 bases that match TRBD1. The CDR3 runs to 14 residues. Trimming at V came to 8 bases and at J to 8 bases, leaving 8 bases not matched to a gene. Germline V gene lookup returns CDR1 SNHLY and CDR2 FYNNEI. The CDR3 DNA reads as TGTGCCAGCCGAACCGGGACAGGGGAAGAAAAACTGTTTTTT. It translates to CASRTGTGEEKLFF.

The V and J genes are TRBV7-2 and TRBJ2-7; the match to TRBD1 covers 11 bases. The germline V gene has CDR1 SGHTA and CDR2 FQGNSA. V lost 4 bases to trimming and J lost 3 bases; unmatched junction nucleotides: 5. The CDR3 loop spans 15 amino acids. The CDR3 DNA reads as TGTGCCAGCAGCTCCTGGGACAGGGGGTACTACGAGCAGTACTTC. It specifies CASSSWDRGYYEQYF.

The chain carries TRBV27 and TRBJ1-2, with 7 bases that match TRBD1. Germline V CDR1 and CDR2: MNHEY, SMNVEV (reference sequence). V shed 3 bases and J 4 bases; nucleotides not matched to a gene: 8. The CDR3 sequence is 15 residues long. The CDR3 is CASSFRQGFPYGYTF. CDR3 nucleotides: TGTGCCAGCAGTTTCCGACAGGGCTTCCCCTATGGCTACACCTTC.

This clone has just one count. V usage is TRBV18 and J usage is TRBJ1-3; no clear D gene. The V gene lost 0 bases and the J gene lost 2 bases, with 8 bases spanning the gap. CDR1 and CDR2 (germline): KGHSH, LQKENI. The CDR3 has 15 amino acids. CDR3 DNA sequence: TGTGCCAGCTCACCACCGAGCGCAGCTGGAAACACCATATATTTT. This translates into CASSPPSAAGNTIYF.

This rearrangement joins TRBV2 to TRBJ2-2; possible D gene TRBD2, 6 bases. Germline CDR1 is SNHLY and CDR2 is FYNNEI. The CDR3 is made up of 14 amino acids. Trimming took 11 bases from V and 6 from J, leaving 19 bases between them. The CDR3 region is CAGRLGTVAGELFF. As DNA, the CDR3 is TGTGCCGGAAGACTGGGGACTGTGGCCGGGGAGCTGTTTTTT.

The chain joins TRBV6-5 to TRBJ2-1; 10 bases line up with TRBD2. Germline values: CDR1 MNHEY, CDR2 SVGAGI. J was trimmed by 6 bases and V by 7 bases; bases with no gene match: 9. The CDR3 totals 15 residues. The DNA for the CDR3 is TGTGCCAGCAAGTCACTAGCGGGGAGACCCAATGAGCAGTTCTTC. Translating gives CASKSLAGRPNEQFF.

The chain uses TRBV20-1 and TRBJ2-7; 7 bases are a match to TRBD1. With V trimmed by 8 bases and J by 3 bases, 4 bases remained unmatched. The CDR3 totals 11 residues. Germline CDR1 reads DFQATT; CDR2 reads SNEGSKA (reference sequence). Here the CDR3 DNA reads TGCAGTTACAGGGGAATCTACGAGCAGTACTTC. Translated, it gives CSYRGIYEQYF.

The chain is built from TRBV2 and TRBJ2-1, with D unresolved. In germline, CDR1 is SNHLY, CDR2 FYNNEI. This CDR3 has 12 residues. V was trimmed by 2 bases and J by 10 bases, leaving 9 bases between them. The CDR3 spells CASSESTREQFF. The CDR3 DNA sequence: TGTGCCAGCAGTGAAAGCACCCGGGAGCAGTTCTTC.

This chain connects TRBV14 to TRBJ2-7; 10 positions match TRBD1. CDR3 size: 15 residues. V lost 2 bases and J lost 5; bases outside the gene matches: 6. Germline V lookup: CDR1 SGHDN, CDR2 FVKESK. The CDR3 nucleotides are TGTGCCAGCAGCCAATTGGGGACAGGGGTCCACGAGCAGTACTTC. This gives the protein CASSQLGTGVHEQYF.

The chain uses TRBV18 and TRBJ1-2; TRBD1 is a possible D gene (5 bases). The CDR3 is made up of 12 amino acids. Trimming cost V 3 bases and J 8 bases, with 10 bases left between them. The germline V gene has CDR1 KGHSH and CDR2 LQKENI. CDR3 protein: CASSPEGRGYTF. CDR3 bases: TGTGCCAGCTCACCGGAGGGGCGCGGCTACACCTTC.

This rearrangement joins TRBV5-4 to TRBJ1-1; D remains ambiguous. Between the trimmed V and J ends, which lost 1 base and 1 base, there was a span of 5 bases. CDR1 is SGHNT, CDR2 YYREEE, per germline (reference sequence). CDR3 length equals 13 residues. Written as DNA, the CDR3 is TGTGCCAGCAGCTTGCGGTGGAACACTGAAGCTTTCTTT. Protein sequence: CASSLRWNTEAFF.

V is TRBV12-5 and J is TRBJ2-7, with D tentatively TRBD1 (5 bases). This CDR3 has 12 amino acids. Germline V CDR1 and CDR2: LGHNT, FRNRAP. Trimming removed 4 bases at V and 3 bases at J, with 7 bases between. The CDR3 spells CASGSDNYEQYF. The CDR3 region has the DNA TGTGCTAGTGGTTCGGACAACTACGAGCAGTACTTC. Combining the CDR3 with reference TRBV12-5 and TRBJ2-7 gives the whole variable domain DARVTQTPRHKVTEMGQEVTMRCQPILGHNTVFWYRQTMMQGLELLAYFRNRAPLDDSGMPKDRFSAEMPDATLATLKIQPSEPRDSAVYFCASGSDNYEQYFGPGTRLTVT.

As for this clone: In the same sample, other DNA sequences code for this CDR3. The rearrangement links TRBV30 to TRBJ2-7; D unresolved. The length of the CDR3 is 13 residues. The ends were cut back, 3 bases at V and 0 bases at J, with 9 bases in the middle. Germline V lookup: CDR1 GTSNPN, CDR2 SVGIG (reference sequence). The CDR3 DNA follows: TGTGCCTGGAGGCAGGCGACCTCCTACGAGCAGTACTTC. It encodes CAWRQATSYEQYF.

This chain connects TRBV4-1 to TRBJ2-7; a weak D match, TRBD2 (5 bases). The CDR3 is made up of 14 amino acids. Germline V gives CDR1 MGHRA, CDR2 YSYEKL. V was cut by 0 bases and J by 7 bases, with 13 bases left in between. The CDR3 loop is CASSQEAAGREQYF. The CDR3 DNA is TGCGCCAGCAGCCAAGAAGCGGCAGGACGTGAGCAGTACTTC.

This chain joins TRBV27 and TRBJ2-5, with TRBD1 matching over 8 bases. Trimming took 2 bases from V and 1 from J; bases not matched to a gene: 3. The CDR3 length is 15 residues. CDR1 and CDR2 from the germline V gene are MNHEY and SMNVEV (reference sequence). The CDR3 DNA sequence: TGTGCCAGCAGTTTAGGGACAGGTCGCCAAGAGACCCAGTACTTC. Its translation: CASSLGTGRQETQYF.

This clone has a handful of counts. The rearrangement links TRBV4-1 to TRBJ1-4; D call uncertain. Germline assignment: CDR1 MGHRA and CDR2 YSYEKL. The CDR3 is 15 amino acids. Trimming stripped 2 bases from V and 0 bases from J, with 7 bases between. The CDR3 sequence: CASSQFGATNEKLFF. The CDR3 region has the DNA TGCGCCAGCAGCCAATTCGGTGCAACTAATGAAAAACTGTTTTTT.

V gene TRBV29-1 combines with J gene TRBJ2-7, with D hard to call. Germline-derived CDR1 and CDR2 are SQVTM and ANQGSEA. The CDR3 is 13 residues long. Between the trimmed V and J ends, which lost 5 bases and 2 bases, there was a span of 13 bases. CDR3 in DNA: TGCAGCGTTAAGAGTGCGGCAACCTACGAGCAGTACTTC. Amino acid sequence: CSVKSAATYEQYF.

The chain has TRBV6-5 and TRBJ1-1; D not certain. The CDR3 length is 14 residues. Germline V lookup: CDR1 MNHEY, CDR2 SVGAGI. Trimming cost V 2 bases and J 5 bases, with 12 bases left between them. Here the CDR3 DNA reads TGTGCCAGCAGTTACCGCGGGGAACGAACTGAAGCTTTCTTT. It specifies CASSYRGERTEAFF.

The J gene is TRBJ2-2, the V gene TRBV10-3; D possibly corresponds to TRBD1 (5 bases). Trimming stripped 10 bases from V and 1 base from J, with 10 bases between. Per the germline V gene, CDR1 is ENHRY and CDR2 is SYGVKD. The CDR3 is made up of 13 amino acids. Here the CDR3 reads CASLQGNTGELFF. The CDR3 nucleotides are TGTGCCAGCCTGCAGGGGAACACCGGGGAGCTGTTTTTT.